The TCR beta chain described here comes from a study of identical twins. A single record per CDR3 protein comes from TCRdb applying MiXCR to the 5' RACE reads. The sample contains approximately 150,000 distinct CDR3 sequences, around 3.6% of which appear only once. This CDR3 contains 15 residues. Germline-derived CDR1 and CDR2 are MDHEN and SYDVKM. The V end was cut by 4 bases, the J end by 3 bases, with 13 bases between. Study observations and caveats: Beta out-of-frame sequences displayed a weaker excess of sharing between twins. When twins shared out-of-frame alpha sequences, those sequences had excess low generation probability.

About this clonotype: Its matching antigen is unknown.

The chain links TRBV28 to TRBJ2-1; maybe TRBD2 (5 bases). Source material: memory T cells sorted from blood. The receptor comes from a man between 18 and 35 years old in good health. CDR3 in DNA: TGTGCCAGCAGTTCTCAGATTCGGGGCTACAATGAGCAGTTCTTC. This encodes CASSSQIRGYNEQFF.